The next 3 T cell receptor beta chains were all read from a single sample in a study of monozygotic twins with inflammatory bowel disease. TCRdb re-called the 5' RACE reads; every CDR3 protein appears as one record, without DNA. Seen in this sample are approximately 200,000 distinct CDR3 sequences; the ten most common clones hold around 1.5%. Sequenced sample: blood. The source of these receptors is a human donor with ulcerative colitis or Crohn's disease, or a healthy co-twin of an affected twin (not recorded which).

V is TRBV20-1 and J is TRBJ2-3; TCRdb outputs TRBD1, but without DNA this stays unchecked. The V gene's germline CDR1 is DFQATT and CDR2 SNEGSKA (reference sequence). CDR3 length equals 12 residues. CDR3: CSAPPGTDTQYF.

This sequence joins TRBV20-1 and TRBJ2-3; the TRBD1 assignment by TCRdb is unverifiable without DNA. Per germline, CDR1 DFQATT and CDR2 SNEGSKA (reference sequence). The CDR3 sequence is 13 residues long. The CDR3 loop is CSATGQSTDTQYF.

The chain links TRBV5-1 to TRBJ1-1. Germline V CDR1 and CDR2: SGHRS, YFSETQ. CDR3 length equals 15 residues. CDR3 sequence reads: CASSFDTVMNTEAFF.